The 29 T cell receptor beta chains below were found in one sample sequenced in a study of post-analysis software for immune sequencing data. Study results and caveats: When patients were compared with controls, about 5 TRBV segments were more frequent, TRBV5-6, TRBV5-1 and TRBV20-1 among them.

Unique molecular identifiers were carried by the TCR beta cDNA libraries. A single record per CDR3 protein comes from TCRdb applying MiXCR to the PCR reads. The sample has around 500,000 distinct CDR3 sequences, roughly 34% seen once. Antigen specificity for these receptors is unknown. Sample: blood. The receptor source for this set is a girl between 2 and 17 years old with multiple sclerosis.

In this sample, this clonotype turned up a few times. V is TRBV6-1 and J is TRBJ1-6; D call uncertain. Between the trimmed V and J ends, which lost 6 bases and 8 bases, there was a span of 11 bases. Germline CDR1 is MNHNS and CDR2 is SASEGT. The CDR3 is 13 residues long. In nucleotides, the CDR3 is TGTGCCAGCAGGTATGACCGGGATTCACCCCTCCACTTT. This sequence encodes CASRYDRDSPLHF.

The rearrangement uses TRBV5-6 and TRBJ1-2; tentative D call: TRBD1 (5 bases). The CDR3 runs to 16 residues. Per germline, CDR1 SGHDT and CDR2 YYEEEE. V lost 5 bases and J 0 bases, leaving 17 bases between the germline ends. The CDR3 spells CASSQGAGKTNYGYTF. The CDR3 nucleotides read TGTGCCAGCAGTCAGGGTGCAGGGAAAACTAACTATGGCTACACCTTC.

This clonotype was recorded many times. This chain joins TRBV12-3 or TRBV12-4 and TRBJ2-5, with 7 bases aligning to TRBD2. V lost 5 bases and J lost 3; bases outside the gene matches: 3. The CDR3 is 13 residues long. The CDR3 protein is CASSDLAEETQYF. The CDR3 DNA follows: TGTGCCAGCAGTGACCTAGCGGAAGAGACCCAGTACTTC.

The CDR3 DNA sequence: TGTGCCAGCAGTGCCCTACAGGGGGCCTCCTACAATGAGCAGTACTTC. It specifies CASSALQGASYNEQYF. This sequence joins TRBV6-1 and TRBJ2-1, with 9 nucleotides matching TRBD1. The DNA end lines up better with TRBJ2-7; the J call may be wrong. This CDR3 is built from 16 residues. Germline CDR1 and CDR2: MNHNS and SASEGT.

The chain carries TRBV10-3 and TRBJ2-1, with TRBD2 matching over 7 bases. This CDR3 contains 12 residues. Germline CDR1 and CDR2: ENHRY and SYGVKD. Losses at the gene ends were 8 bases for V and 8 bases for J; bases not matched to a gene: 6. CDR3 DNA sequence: TGTGCCATCGGCCTCGGGGGGTATGAGCAGTTCTTC. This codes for CAIGLGGYEQFF.

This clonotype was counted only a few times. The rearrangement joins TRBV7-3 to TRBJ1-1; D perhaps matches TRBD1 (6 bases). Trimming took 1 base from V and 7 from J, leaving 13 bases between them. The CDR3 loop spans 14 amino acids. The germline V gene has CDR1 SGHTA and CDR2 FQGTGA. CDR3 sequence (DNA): TGTGCCAGCAGCTTAAACAGGGCTGGGGGTGAAGCTTTCTTT. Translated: CASSLNRAGGEAFF. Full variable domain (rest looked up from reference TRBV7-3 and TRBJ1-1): GAGVSQTPSNKVTEKGKYVELRCDPISGHTALYWYRQSLGQGPEFLIYFQGTGAADDSGLPNDRFFAVRPEGSVSTLKIQRTERGDSAVYLCASSLNRAGGEAFFGQGTRLTVV.

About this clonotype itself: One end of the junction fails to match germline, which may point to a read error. The CDR3 here is CASSLARGANYGYTF. The CDR3 DNA follows: TGCGCCAGTAGCTTGGCCCGGGGAGCTAACTATGGCTACACCTTC. The chain combines TRBV5-1 with TRBJ1-2; D remains unclear. The length of the CDR3 is 15 residues. CDR1 and CDR2 from the germline V gene are SGHRS and YFSETQ.

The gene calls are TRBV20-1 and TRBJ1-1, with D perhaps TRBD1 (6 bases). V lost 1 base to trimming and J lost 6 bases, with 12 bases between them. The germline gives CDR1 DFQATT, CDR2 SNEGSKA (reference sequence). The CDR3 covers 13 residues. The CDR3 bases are TGCAGTGCTAGAGCGGACAGTAACGCTGAAGCTTTCTTT. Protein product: CSARADSNAEAFF.

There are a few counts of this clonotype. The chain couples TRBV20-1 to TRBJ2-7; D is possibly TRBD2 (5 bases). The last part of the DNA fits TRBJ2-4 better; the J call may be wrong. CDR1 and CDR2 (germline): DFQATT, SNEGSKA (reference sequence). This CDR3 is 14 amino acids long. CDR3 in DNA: TGCAGTACTTTACTAGAGGAGGCTGAAAACATTCAGTACTTC. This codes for CSTLLEEAENIQYF.

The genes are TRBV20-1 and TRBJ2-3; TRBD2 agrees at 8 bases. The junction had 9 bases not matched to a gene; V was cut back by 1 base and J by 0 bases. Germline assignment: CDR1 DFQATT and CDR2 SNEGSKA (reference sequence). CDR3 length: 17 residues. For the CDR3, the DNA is TGCAGTGCTAGAGCGAAGAAAAGCGGGGGTAGCACAGATACGCAGTATTTT. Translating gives CSARAKKSGGSTDTQYF.

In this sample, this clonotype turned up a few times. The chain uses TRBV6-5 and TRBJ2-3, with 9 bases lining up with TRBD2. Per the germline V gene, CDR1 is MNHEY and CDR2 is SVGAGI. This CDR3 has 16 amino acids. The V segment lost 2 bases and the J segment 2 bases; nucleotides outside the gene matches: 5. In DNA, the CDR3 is TGTGCCAGCAGTTACGGGCTAGCGGGGAACACAGATACGCAGTATTTT. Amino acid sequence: CASSYGLAGNTDTQYF.

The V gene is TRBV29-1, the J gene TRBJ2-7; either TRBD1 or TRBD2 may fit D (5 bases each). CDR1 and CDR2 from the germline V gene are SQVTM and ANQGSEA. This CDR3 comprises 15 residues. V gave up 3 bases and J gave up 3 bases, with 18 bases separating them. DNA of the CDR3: TGCAGCGTTGAGCACCGGGACGGAATAAACTACGAGCAGTACTTC. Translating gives CSVEHRDGINYEQYF.

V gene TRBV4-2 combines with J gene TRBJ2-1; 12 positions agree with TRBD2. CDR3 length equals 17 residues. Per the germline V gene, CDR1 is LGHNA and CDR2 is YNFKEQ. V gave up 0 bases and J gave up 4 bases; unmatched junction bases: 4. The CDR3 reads CASSQEKTSGGYNEQFF. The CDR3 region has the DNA TGTGCCAGCAGCCAAGAGAAAACTAGCGGGGGGTACAATGAGCAGTTCTTC.

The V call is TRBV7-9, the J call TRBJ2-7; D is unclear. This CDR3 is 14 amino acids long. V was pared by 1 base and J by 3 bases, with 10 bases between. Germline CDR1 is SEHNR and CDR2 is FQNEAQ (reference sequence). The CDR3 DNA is TGTGCCAGCAGCTTAGACCCGGGCCACTACGAGCAGTACTTC. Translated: CASSLDPGHYEQYF.

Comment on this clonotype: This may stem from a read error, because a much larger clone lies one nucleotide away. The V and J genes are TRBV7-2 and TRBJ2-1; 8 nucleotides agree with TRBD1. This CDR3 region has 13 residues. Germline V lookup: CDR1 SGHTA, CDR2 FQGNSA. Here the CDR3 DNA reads TGTGCCGGCAGCTTAGGACAGGGCGATGAGCAGTTCTTC. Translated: CAGSLGQGDEQFF.

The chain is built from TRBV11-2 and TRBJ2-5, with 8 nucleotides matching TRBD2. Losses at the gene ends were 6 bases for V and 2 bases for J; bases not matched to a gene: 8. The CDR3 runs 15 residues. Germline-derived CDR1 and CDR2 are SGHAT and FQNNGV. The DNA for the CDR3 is TGTGCCAGCAGTCCAAACCCGGGGGGGCAAGAGACCCAGTACTTC. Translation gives CASSPNPGGQETQYF.

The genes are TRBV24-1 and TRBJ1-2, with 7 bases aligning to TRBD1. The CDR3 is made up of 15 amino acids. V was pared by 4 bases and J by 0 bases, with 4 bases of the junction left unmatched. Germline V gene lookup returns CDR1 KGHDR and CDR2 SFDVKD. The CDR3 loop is CATSERQGPNYGYTF. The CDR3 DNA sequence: TGTGCCACCAGTGAGAGACAGGGACCTAACTATGGCTACACCTTC.

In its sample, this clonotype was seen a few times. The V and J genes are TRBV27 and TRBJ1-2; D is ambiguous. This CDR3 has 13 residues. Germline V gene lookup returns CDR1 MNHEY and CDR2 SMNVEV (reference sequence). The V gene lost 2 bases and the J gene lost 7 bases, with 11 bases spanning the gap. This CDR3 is CASSLEGRGGYTF. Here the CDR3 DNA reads TGTGCCAGCAGTTTAGAAGGCCGGGGTGGCTACACCTTC.

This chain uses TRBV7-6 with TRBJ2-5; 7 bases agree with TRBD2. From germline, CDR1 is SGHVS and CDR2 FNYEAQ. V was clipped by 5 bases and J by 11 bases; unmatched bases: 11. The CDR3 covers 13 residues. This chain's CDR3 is CASSRQRGFEQYF. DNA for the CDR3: TGTGCCAGCAGCCGACAGCGGGGCTTTGAGCAGTACTTC.

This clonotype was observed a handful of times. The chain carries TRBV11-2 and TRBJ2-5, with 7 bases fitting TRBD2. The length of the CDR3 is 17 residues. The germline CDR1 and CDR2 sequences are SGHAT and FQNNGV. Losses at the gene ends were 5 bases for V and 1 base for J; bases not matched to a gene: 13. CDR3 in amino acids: CASSHGMGGGRQETQYF. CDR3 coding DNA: TGTGCCAGCAGCCACGGCATGGGCGGGGGTCGCCAAGAGACCCAGTACTTC.

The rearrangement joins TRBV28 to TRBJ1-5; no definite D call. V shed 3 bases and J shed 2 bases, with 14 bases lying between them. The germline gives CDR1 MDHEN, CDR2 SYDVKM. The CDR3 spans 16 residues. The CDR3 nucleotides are TGTGCCAGCAGTTTTCCGGACGGCAGTGGCAATCAGCCCCAGCATTTT. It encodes CASSFPDGSGNQPQHF.

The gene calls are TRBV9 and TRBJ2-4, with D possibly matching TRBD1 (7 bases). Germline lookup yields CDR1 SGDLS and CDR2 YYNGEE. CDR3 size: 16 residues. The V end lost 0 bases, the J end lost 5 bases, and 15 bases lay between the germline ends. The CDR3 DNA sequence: TGTGCCAGCAGCGTAGGACCAGCAGGGGGGCAAAACATTCAGTACTTC. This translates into CASSVGPAGGQNIQYF.

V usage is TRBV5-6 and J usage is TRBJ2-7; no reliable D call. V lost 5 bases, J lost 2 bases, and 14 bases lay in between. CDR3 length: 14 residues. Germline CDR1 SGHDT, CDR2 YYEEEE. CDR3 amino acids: CASRILSPTYEQYF. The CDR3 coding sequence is TGTGCCAGCAGGATTCTATCTCCCACCTACGAGCAGTACTTC. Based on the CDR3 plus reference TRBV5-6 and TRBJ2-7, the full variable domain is DAGVTQSPTHLIKTRGQQVTLRCSPKSGHDTVSWYQQALGQGPQFIFQYYEEEERQRGNFPDRFSGHQFPNYSSELNVNALLLGDSALYLCASRILSPTYEQYFGPGTRLTVT.

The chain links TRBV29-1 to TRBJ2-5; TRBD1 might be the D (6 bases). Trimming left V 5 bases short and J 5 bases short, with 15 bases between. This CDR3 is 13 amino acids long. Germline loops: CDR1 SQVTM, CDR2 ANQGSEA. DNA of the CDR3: TGCAGCGTTTCTAAAGGGGGATGGGAGACCCAGTACTTC. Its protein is CSVSKGGWETQYF.

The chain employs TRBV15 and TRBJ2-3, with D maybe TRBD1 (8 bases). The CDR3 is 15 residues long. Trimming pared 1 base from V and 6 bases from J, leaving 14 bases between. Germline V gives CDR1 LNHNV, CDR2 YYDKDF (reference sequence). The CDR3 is CATSRVQGGDDTQYF. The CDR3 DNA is TGTGCCACCAGCAGAGTACAGGGGGGGGACGATACGCAGTATTTT.

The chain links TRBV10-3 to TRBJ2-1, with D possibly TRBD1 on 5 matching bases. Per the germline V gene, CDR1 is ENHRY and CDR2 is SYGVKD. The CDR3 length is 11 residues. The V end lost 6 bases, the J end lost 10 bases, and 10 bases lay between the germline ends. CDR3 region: CAIRVGEEQFF. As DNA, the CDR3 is TGTGCCATCAGGGTAGGGGAAGAGCAGTTCTTC.

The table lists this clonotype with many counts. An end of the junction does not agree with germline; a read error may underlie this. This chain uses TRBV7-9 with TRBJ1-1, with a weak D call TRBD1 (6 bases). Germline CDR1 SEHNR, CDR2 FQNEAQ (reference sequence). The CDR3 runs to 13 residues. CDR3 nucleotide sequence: TGCGCCAGCAGTCTCGGGGGCTCAACTGAAGCTTTCTTT. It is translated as CASSLGGSTEAFF.

The CDR3 DNA sequence: TGTGCCAGCACCCCAGGGGGGATTCAGCCCCAGCATTTT. Amino acids: CASTPGGIQPQHF. The chain links TRBV12-3 or TRBV12-4 to TRBJ1-5, with TRBD1 matching over 7 bases. The CDR3 extends over 13 amino acids. Losses at the gene ends were 7 bases for V and 6 bases for J; bases not matched to a gene: 6.

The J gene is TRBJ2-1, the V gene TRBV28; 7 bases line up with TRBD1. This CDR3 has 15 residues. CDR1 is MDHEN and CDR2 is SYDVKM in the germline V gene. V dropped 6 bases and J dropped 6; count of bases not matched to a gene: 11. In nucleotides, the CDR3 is TGTGCCAGCAGACTGACCGGGACAGAACCCAATGAGCAGTTCTTC. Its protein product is CASRLTGTEPNEQFF.